The rows below give T cell receptor beta chains drawn from one sample of a study of blood T cell repertoires in COVID-19. Assay used: immunoSEQ multiplex PCR; TCRdb lists only in-frame clones, some missing. The sample includes 70,000 to 95,000 clones, approximately 88% of them seen just once. The source material was peripheral blood. The receptors were sampled from a man aged 45-60 years with COVID-19, enrolled during active disease. The CDR3 runs from the conserved cysteine through the conserved F or W. The order of the fields is CDR3 DNA, CDR3 protein, D gene, clone size, V gene, J gene. D genes are given only for firm matches. The listing skips clone size in some rows; elsewhere it reads once, few, many or a size class.

TGTGCCAGCTCACCAATTCAGGGGCAGGGCACTGAAGCTTTCTTT,CASSPIQGQGTEAFF,-,few,TRBV18,TRBJ1-1
TGTGCCAGCTCAACGGACAGACTAGATACGCAGTATTTT,CASSTDRLDTQYF,-,-,TRBV18,TRBJ2-3
TGTGCCAGCAGCTTATACACCACTGAAGCTTTCTTT,CASSLYTTEAFF,-,-,TRBV11-2,TRBJ1-1
TGTGCCAGCACGGAGGGGCTGGTTGGCTACACCTTC,CASTEGLVGYTF,-,-,TRBV19,TRBJ1-2
TGTGCCAGCAGCCAGCCGGGACAGGGGTATGGCTACACCTTC,CASSQPGQGYGYTF,TRBD1,-,TRBV3-1/TRBV3-2,TRBJ1-2
TGTGCCAGCAGCTCCAATAACAGGGGGCGCGTTGTGAGAGAGACCCAGTACTTC,CASSSNNRGRVVRETQYF,TRBD1,-,TRBV11-2,TRBJ2-5
TGTGCCAGCAGTAGGCAGGGGGATTCACCCCTCCACTTT,CASSRQGDSPLHF,TRBD1,few,TRBV2,TRBJ1-6
TGTGCCAGCAGGCGGGACAGGGGGCCCATCGACTATGGCTACACCTTC,CASRRDRGPIDYGYTF,TRBD1,-,TRBV27,TRBJ1-2
TGTGCCAGCAGTGAATCTCGACTTGGTTCTTCTGGAAACACCATATATTTT,CASSESRLGSSGNTIYF,-,few,TRBV2,TRBJ1-3
TGTGCCAGCAGCCAAGCTATGAGAGGGGGCCCCTACGAGCAGTACTTC,CASSQAMRGGPYEQYF,TRBD1,-,TRBV3-1/TRBV3-2,TRBJ2-7
TGTGCCAGCAGTAGGGGAGGAGGGGTCACAGATACGCAGTATTTT,CASSRGGGVTDTQYF,-,-,TRBV25-1,TRBJ2-3
TGTGCCAGCAGCTTCTACAGGGTCGTAGACTATGGCTACACCTTC,CASSFYRVVDYGYTF,-,-,TRBV7-2,TRBJ1-2
TGTGCCACCTGTATCTCAGGGGGGCGAAGCAATCAGCCCCAGCATTTT,CATCISGGRSNQPQHF,TRBD1,-,TRBV15,TRBJ1-5
TGTGCCAGCAGCCAAGGTACAGGGGGCGCGGGGCAGCCCCAGCATTTT,CASSQGTGGAGQPQHF,TRBD1,-,TRBV3-1/TRBV3-2,TRBJ1-5
TGTGCCAGCAGCACACAGGGGGCTTTCACCGGGGAGCTGTTTTTT,CASSTQGAFTGELFF,TRBD1,-,TRBV9,TRBJ2-2
TGTGCCAGCAGCCAAGATCGGCTAGCGGGGATTCAGTACTTC,CASSQDRLAGIQYF,TRBD2,-,TRBV3-1/TRBV3-2,TRBJ2-4
TGTGCCAGCTCCCGACTAGCGGGGGTGTCCTACAATGAGCAGTTCTTC,CASSRLAGVSYNEQFF,TRBD2,-,TRBV18,TRBJ2-1
TGTGCCAGCAGCTTGGGGACAGGCTACAATGAGCAGTTCTTC,CASSLGTGYNEQFF,TRBD1,-,TRBV5-4,TRBJ2-1
TGTGCCAGCAGCCCCACGGGGGACAGCCTCTATAGCAATCAGCCCCAGCATTTT,CASSPTGDSLYSNQPQHF,TRBD1,few,TRBV7-6,TRBJ1-5
TGTGCCAGCAGCGTAGCTGTGGCCGTACCGAACACTGAAGCTTTCTTT,CASSVAVAVPNTEAFF,-,few,TRBV9,TRBJ1-1
TGTGCCAGCAGCGTAGAGGCGGGGAACACTGAAGCTTTCTTT,CASSVEAGNTEAFF,-,once,TRBV9,TRBJ1-1
TGTGCCAGCAGCCAGCCGGACAGGGTCAACTACGAGCAGTACTTC,CASSQPDRVNYEQYF,TRBD1,-,TRBV4-2,TRBJ2-7
TGTGCCAGTAGTAACGAAAGGGGTTATGGCTACACCTTC,CASSNERGYGYTF,-,-,TRBV19,TRBJ1-2
TGTGCCAGCAGCGTAGACGGGGATTTTTCACCCCTCCACTTT,CASSVDGDFSPLHF,-,-,TRBV9,TRBJ1-6
TGTGCCAGCAGGCAGGGTTACCAGCCCCAGCATTTT,CASRQGYQPQHF,-,many,TRBV12-3/TRBV12-4,TRBJ1-5
TGTGCCAGCAGCTTACAGACTAGCCCTTCCTCCTACGAGCAGTACTTC,CASSLQTSPSSYEQYF,TRBD2,-,TRBV7-8,TRBJ2-7
TGCGCCACCTCCGGGACAGATTCACCCCTCCACTTT,CATSGTDSPLHF,TRBD1,-,TRBV5-1,TRBJ1-6
TGTGCCAGCAGTTTATCTTCCTTTACAGGGGCGGGTGGCTATGGCTACACCTTC,CASSLSSFTGAGGYGYTF,TRBD1,-,TRBV28,TRBJ1-2
TGTGCCAGCTCACCGAACAGGGGGCAGTTCTTC,CASSPNRGQFF,TRBD1,once,TRBV18,TRBJ2-1
TGTGCCAGCAGGCTACAGGGCCAGAACACTGAAGCTTTCTTT,CASRLQGQNTEAFF,-,-,TRBV27,TRBJ1-1
TGCGCCAGCAGCTTAGGGGGAGGGAATGAAAAACTGTTTTTT,CASSLGGGNEKLFF,-,-,TRBV5-1,TRBJ1-4
TGTGCCAGCGGGACAGCTCGACGCTATGGCTACACCTTC,CASGTARRYGYTF,TRBD1,-,TRBV28,TRBJ1-2
TGTGCCAGCAGCTCGGGACTTTCCTCGGGGGATACGCAGTATTTT,CASSSGLSSGDTQYF,-,-,TRBV7-9,TRBJ2-3
TGTGCCACCAGTGATTTGAGGGGTCAGCCCCAGCATTTT,CATSDLRGQPQHF,-,once,TRBV24-1,TRBJ1-5
TGTGCCAGCAGCCAAGAGGGGCAGGAAGCTGGAAACACCATATATTTT,CASSQEGQEAGNTIYF,-,-,TRBV4-2,TRBJ1-3
TGTGCCAGCCGCCGACAGGGCCACACCGGGGAGCTGTTTTTT,CASRRQGHTGELFF,TRBD1,-,TRBV5-6,TRBJ2-2
TGTGCCAGCAGCCAAGAGTCCTACGAGCAGTACTTC,CASSQESYEQYF,-,-,TRBV5-4,TRBJ2-7
TGTGCCAGCAGTTACACGGGGGATACGCAGTATTTT,CASSYTGDTQYF,-,-,TRBV6-2/TRBV6-3,TRBJ2-3
TGTGCCAGTAGTGGGGGACAAGGTCAGCCCCAGCATTTT,CASSGGQGQPQHF,-,-,TRBV19,TRBJ1-5
TGTGCCAGCAGCTTAGTGTCCCCCGACAGTAATCAGCCCCAGCATTTT,CASSLVSPDSNQPQHF,-,once,TRBV7-3,TRBJ1-5
TGTGCCAGCAGCCTAAGTTCACCCCTCCACTTT,CASSLSSPLHF,-,-,TRBV7-2,TRBJ1-6
TGTGCCAGCAGCCAAGCTCCCAATCAGCCCCAGCATTTT,CASSQAPNQPQHF,-,-,TRBV4-2,TRBJ1-5